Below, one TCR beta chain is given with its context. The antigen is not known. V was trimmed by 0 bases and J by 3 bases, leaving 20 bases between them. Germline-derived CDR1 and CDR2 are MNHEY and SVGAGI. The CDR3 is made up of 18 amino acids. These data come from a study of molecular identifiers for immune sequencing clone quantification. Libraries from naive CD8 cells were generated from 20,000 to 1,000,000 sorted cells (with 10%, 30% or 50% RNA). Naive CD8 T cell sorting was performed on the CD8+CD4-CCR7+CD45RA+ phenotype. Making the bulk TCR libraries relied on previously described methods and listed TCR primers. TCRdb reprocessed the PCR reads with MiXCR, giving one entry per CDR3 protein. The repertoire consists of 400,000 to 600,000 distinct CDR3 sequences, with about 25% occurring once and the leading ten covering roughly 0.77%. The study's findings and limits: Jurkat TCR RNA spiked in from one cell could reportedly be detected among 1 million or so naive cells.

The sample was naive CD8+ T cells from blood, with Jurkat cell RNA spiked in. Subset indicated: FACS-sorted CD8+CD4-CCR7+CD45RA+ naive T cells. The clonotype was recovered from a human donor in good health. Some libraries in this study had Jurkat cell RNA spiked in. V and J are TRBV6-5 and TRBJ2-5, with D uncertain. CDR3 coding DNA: TGTGCCAGCAGTTACTCGAGTGTTGGTCTACAAGTTAAAGAGACCCAGTACTTC. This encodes CASSYSSVGLQVKETQYF.